These 15 T cell receptor beta chains originate from one sample sequenced in a study of blood T cell repertoires in COVID-19. The table came from immunoSEQ multiplex PCR; TCRdb's copy has only in-frame clones and leaves some out. The sample records about 120,000 clones, 78% being singletons. The sequencing input was peripheral blood. The source is a man aged 70 or older with acute or convalescent COVID-19.

The rearrangement joins TRBV7-2 to TRBJ1-2, with 8 bases aligning to TRBD1. Per germline, CDR1 SGHTA and CDR2 FQGNSA. The V and J ends lost 3 bases and 3 bases, in that order; junction bases with no gene match: 3. This CDR3 has 14 amino acids. The CDR3 DNA reads TGTGCCAGCAGCTTGGACAGGGAGTACTATGGCTACACCTTC. Its translation is CASSLDREYYGYTF.

This clone was counted between two and nine times. This sequence joins TRBV24-1 and TRBJ2-4, with 9 bases that match TRBD1. Per germline, CDR1 KGHDR and CDR2 SFDVKD. This CDR3 spans 14 amino acids. Trimming at V came to 4 bases and at J to 3 bases, leaving 0 bases not matched to a gene. The CDR3, as DNA: TGTGCCACCAGTGAGACAGGGGGCAAAAACATTCAGTACTTC. This translates into CATSETGGKNIQYF.

The rearrangement joins TRBV5-1 to TRBJ2-1, with 8 nucleotides matching TRBD2. Germline loops: CDR1 SGHRS, CDR2 YFSETQ. The CDR3 has 16 amino acids. Germline trimming cut 4 bases from V and 0 bases from J; bases unmatched to any gene: 6. CDR3 loop: CASSVVLAASYNEQFF. DNA for the CDR3: TGCGCCAGCAGCGTCGTACTAGCGGCCTCCTACAATGAGCAGTTCTTC.

The table lists this clone with a count of one. V gene TRBV11-2 combines with J gene TRBJ1-5; D is undetermined. The V and J ends lost 1 base and 0 bases respectively, with 7 bases between them. The germline gives CDR1 SGHAT, CDR2 FQNNGV. The CDR3 covers 15 residues. In DNA form, the CDR3 reads TGTGCCAGCAGCTTAGGGTCCAGTAGCAATCAGCCCCAGCATTTT. Protein: CASSLGSSSNQPQHF. The full variable domain, its missing parts supplied by reference TRBV11-2 and TRBJ1-5, is EAGVAQSPRYKIIEKRQSVAFWCNPISGHATLYWYQQILGQGPKLLIQFQNNGVVDDSQLPKDRFSAERLKGVDSTLKIQPAKLEDSAVYLCASSLGSSSNQPQHFGDGTRLSIL.

V gene TRBV19 combines with J gene TRBJ2-1, with a possible D match to TRBD1 (6 bases). The germline V and J ends were trimmed by 4 bases and 6 bases, with 7 bases remaining between them. The CDR3 is 12 amino acids. Looked up from germline, CDR1 is LNHDA and CDR2 is SQIVND (reference sequence). Written as DNA, the CDR3 is TGTGCCAGTAGTAAACAGGGCAATGAGCAGTTCTTC. Its translation: CASSKQGNEQFF.

The J gene is TRBJ1-3, the V gene TRBV7-9; D perhaps matches TRBD1 (6 bases). Per the germline V gene, CDR1 is SEHNR and CDR2 is FQNEAQ (reference sequence). The CDR3 spans 18 residues. V was clipped by 0 bases and J by 0 bases, with 15 bases between them. CDR3 in DNA: TGTGCCAGCAGCTTAGCGCCCGGGGGGCCCACCTCTGGAAACACCATATATTTT. Translation: CASSLAPGGPTSGNTIYF.

V and J are TRBV6-5 and TRBJ1-2; 12 nucleotides agree with TRBD1. Germline CDR1 and CDR2: MNHEY and SVGAGI. The J segment lost 7 bases and the V segment lost 6 bases, leaving 6 bases of the junction unmatched. The CDR3 sequence is 14 residues long. CDR3 amino acids: CASRGQGAAGGYTF. The CDR3 DNA sequence: TGTGCCAGCAGGGGACAGGGGGCAGCGGGTGGCTACACCTTC.

This rearrangement joins TRBV6-5 to TRBJ1-1, with a tentative D call TRBD1 (6 bases). Trimming pared 5 bases from V and 5 bases from J, leaving 12 bases between. Germline CDR1 reads MNHEY; CDR2 reads SVGAGI. This CDR3 contains 13 residues. CDR3 sequence (DNA): TGTGCCAGCAGTAGCAGGGGTGGTACTGAAGCTTTCTTT. Protein: CASSSRGGTEAFF.

The genes are TRBV5-6 and TRBJ2-5; possibly TRBD1 for D (6 bases). The CDR3 loop spans 16 amino acids. The germline gives CDR1 SGHDT, CDR2 YYEEEE. Trimming removed 0 bases from V and 5 bases from J, with 17 bases in between. CDR3 bases: TGTGCCAGCAGCTTGGGGCACAGGGTCGGTTGGGAGACCCAGTACTTC. It is translated as CASSLGHRVGWETQYF.

V usage is TRBV24-1 and J usage is TRBJ2-7; 9 bases agree with TRBD1. V was clipped by 9 bases and J by 3 bases; unmatched bases: 8. The CDR3 sequence is 14 residues long. Germline V CDR1 and CDR2: KGHDR, SFDVKD. The CDR3: CATRDRDKNYEQYF. CDR3 DNA: TGTGCCACCCGGGACAGGGACAAAAACTACGAGCAGTACTTC.

This clone was detected a few times. V gene TRBV5-3 combines with J gene TRBJ1-5; 8 bases map to TRBD1. TRBV5-3 carries the ORF label, with uncertain function. The CDR3 totals 15 residues. Losses at the gene ends were 8 bases for V and 6 bases for J; bases not matched to a gene: 13. CDR3 coding DNA: TGTGCCAGGAGGCGGGGACAGGACATAAGTCAGCCCCAGCATTTT. It codes for CARRRGQDISQPQHF.

The V call is TRBV11-3, the J call TRBJ2-3; tentatively, D is TRBD2 (6 bases). This CDR3 contains 14 residues. The germline V and J ends were trimmed by 3 bases and 1 base, with 8 bases remaining between them. Germline V gene data show CDR1 as SGHNT and CDR2 as YENEEA. Written as DNA, the CDR3 is TGTGCCAGCAGCTTCCCTAGCGGCACAGATACGCAGTATTTT. Its translation is CASSFPSGTDTQYF.

The chain employs TRBV5-6 and TRBJ2-2; possibly TRBD2 for D (5 bases). The germline V and J ends were trimmed by 7 bases and 6 bases, with 16 bases remaining between them. The CDR3 totals 14 residues. The germline CDR1 and CDR2 sequences are SGHDT and YYEEEE. The CDR3 region is CASASGWGPGELFF. DNA for the CDR3: TGTGCCAGCGCTTCGGGATGGGGTCCCGGGGAGCTGTTTTTT.

This clone was recorded a few times. This chain connects TRBV10-3 to TRBJ2-3; 9 nucleotides match TRBD2. The CDR3 is 16 residues long. Germline CDR1 ENHRY, CDR2 SYGVKD. Losses at the gene ends were 6 bases for V and 1 base for J; bases not matched to a gene: 8. The CDR3 here is CAIRSGAGGGTDTQYF. CDR3 nucleotides: TGTGCCATCAGGTCGGGAGCGGGGGGCGGCACAGATACGCAGTATTTT.

V is TRBV20-1 and J is TRBJ1-2; D might be TRBD1 (6 bases). Deletions cut 3 bases from V and 8 bases from J, with 16 bases between. The CDR3 is made up of 13 amino acids. In germline, CDR1 is DFQATT, CDR2 SNEGSKA (reference sequence). CDR3 coding DNA: TGCAGTGCTAGTCTTTACAGGGTGAACGGCTACACCTTC. The encoded protein is CSASLYRVNGYTF.